At least ten counts were recorded for the clone carrying this T cell receptor (beta chain). Amplification of TCR beta CDR3 regions was performed using RNA transcripts as template. An initial round of RT-PCR targeting the TCR CDR3 relied on the HTBI primer set. TCRdb independently ran MiXCR on the multiplex PCR reads; one entry per CDR3 protein. The sample includes 800,000 or so distinct CDR3 sequences, around 38% seen only once; the top ten take more than 7%. Participants, patients aged 18 to 65, had newly diagnosed hyperthyroidism with a duration under 2 months. CDR3 length: 14 residues. J gave up 8 bases and V 2 bases, and 3 bases lay outside the gene matches. Germline V gene data show CDR1 as DFQATT and CDR2 as SNEGSKA (reference sequence). The entry originates in a study of T cells in Graves' hyperthyroidism and ophthalmopathy. Overall study: Upon initial diagnosis and before any treatment, peripheral blood was collected.

The material sequenced was blood. The rearrangement uses TRBV20-1 and TRBJ1-6; 10 nucleotides align to TRBD1. The TCR originated in a man aged 18 to 30 with Graves' hyperthyroidism. CDR3 sequence (DNA): TGCAGTGCTAGAACTGGACAGGGGGATTCACCCCTCCACTTT. It specifies CSARTGQGDSPLHF.